The 26 T cell receptor beta chains in this list originate from one sample, sequenced in a study of blood T cell repertoires in COVID-19. TCRdb's copy holds only in-frame clones and misses some; the assay was immunoSEQ multiplex PCR. The table shows some 190,000 clones, with 75% to 80% occurring only once. Source material: peripheral blood. These TCRs come from a woman in her forties or fifties with active or convalescent COVID-19.

This clone was counted only a few times. The chain links TRBV28 to TRBJ1-1, with 9 bases lining up with TRBD1. J lost 4 bases, V lost 5 bases, and 8 bases had no gene match. This CDR3 region has 15 residues. The germline V gene has CDR1 MDHEN and CDR2 SYDVKM. The CDR3 sequence is CASSRGTGRITEAFF. The DNA for the CDR3 is TGTGCCAGCAGTCGTGGGACAGGGAGGATCACTGAAGCTTTCTTT. Drawing the rest from reference TRBV28 and TRBJ1-1, the complete variable domain is DVKVTQSSRYLVKRTGEKVFLECVQDMDHENMFWYRQDPGLGLRLIYFSYDVKMKEKGDIPEGYSVSREKKERFSLILESASTNQTSMYLCASSRGTGRITEAFFGQGTRLTVV.

The chain is built from TRBV28 and TRBJ2-3; TRBD2 agrees at 7 bases. V shed 3 bases, J shed 2 bases, and the junction held 11 bases outside the gene matches. The CDR3 spans 17 residues. Germline lookup yields CDR1 MDHEN and CDR2 SYDVKM. DNA of the CDR3: TGTGCCAGCAGTTTTTCCCCGAGACTAGCCCCCACAGATACGCAGTATTTT. Translated: CASSFSPRLAPTDTQYF. Full variable domain (rest looked up from reference TRBV28 and TRBJ2-3): DVKVTQSSRYLVKRTGEKVFLECVQDMDHENMFWYRQDPGLGLRLIYFSYDVKMKEKGDIPEGYSVSREKKERFSLILESASTNQTSMYLCASSFSPRLAPTDTQYFGPGTRLTVL.

This chain joins TRBV3-1 (or the pseudogene TRBV3-2) and TRBJ2-7; 10 bases agree with TRBD1. V dropped 4 bases and J dropped 2; count of bases not matched to a gene: 2. The CDR3 spans 14 residues. Germline CDR1 reads LGHDT; CDR2 reads YNNKEL (reference sequence). The CDR3 protein is CASSPTGGTYEQYF. Here the CDR3 DNA reads TGTGCCAGCAGCCCGACAGGGGGCACCTACGAGCAGTACTTC.

The chain is built from TRBV6-6 and TRBJ1-5; 10 bases map to TRBD1. J was trimmed by 6 bases and V by 4 bases; bases with no gene match: 3. CDR1 and CDR2 (germline): MNHNY, SVGAGI (reference sequence). This CDR3 is built from 14 residues. The DNA for the CDR3 is TGTGCCAGCAGTTGGGACAGGGGTGGTCAGCCCCAGCATTTT. Residues: CASSWDRGGQPQHF.

The chain links TRBV5-8 to TRBJ2-1; 12 bases are a match to TRBD2. V shed 3 bases and J 8 bases; nucleotides not matched to a gene: 6. Looked up from germline, CDR1 is SGHTS and CDR2 is YDEGEE. The CDR3 is 15 amino acids. The CDR3 bases are TGTGCCAGCAGCTCGCTAGCGGGAGGGAACCATGAGCAGTTCTTC. It translates to CASSSLAGGNHEQFF.

This chain uses TRBV7-2 with TRBJ2-5, with TRBD2 matching over 13 bases. Germline V CDR1 and CDR2: SGHTA, FQGNSA. With V trimmed by 4 bases and J by 2 bases, 10 bases remained unmatched. The CDR3 has 18 residues. This chain's CDR3 is CASSSRTSGGRRQETQYF. Written as DNA, the CDR3 is TGTGCCAGCAGCTCGCGGACTAGCGGGGGAAGGAGACAAGAGACCCAGTACTTC.

The chain has TRBV6-5 and TRBJ1-3; D gene unclear. The CDR3 runs 13 residues. V shed 7 bases and J shed 0 bases, with 7 bases lying between them. CDR1 MNHEY and CDR2 SVGAGI come from the germline V gene. Written as DNA, the CDR3 is TGTGCCAGCATTGCGGCCTCTGGAAACACCATATATTTT. It specifies CASIAASGNTIYF.

The rearrangement joins TRBV19 to TRBJ1-2; 7 positions agree with TRBD1. Germline CDR1 is LNHDA and CDR2 is SQIVND (reference sequence). After removal of 10 bases from V and 6 bases from J, the junction contained 26 bases not matched to a gene. The CDR3 totals 18 residues. The CDR3 DNA follows: TGTGCCACTCGAGGGGGATGGGACAGTTCGACCGCTGTCGATGGCTACACCTTC. Its protein is CATRGGWDSSTAVDGYTF.

This clone was detected only a few times. This rearrangement joins TRBV30 to TRBJ1-5; 9 bases agree with TRBD1. This CDR3 has 13 amino acids. CDR1 and CDR2 from the germline V gene are GTSNPN and SVGIG (reference sequence). V was pared by 6 bases and J by 3 bases, with 3 bases of the junction left unmatched. The chain's CDR3 is CACRDRVNQPQHF. The CDR3 DNA reads as TGTGCCTGCCGGGACAGGGTCAATCAGCCCCAGCATTTT.

The CDR3 here is CASSGPRGQGIGEAFF. The DNA of the CDR3 is TGTGCCAGCAGTGGACCAAGGGGACAGGGGATTGGTGAAGCTTTCTTT. This chain connects TRBV28 to TRBJ1-1; 10 positions agree with TRBD1. There are 16 residues in the CDR3. CDR1 MDHEN and CDR2 SYDVKM come from the germline V gene. The ends lost 5 bases at V and 7 bases at J; junction bases unmatched: 13. Looking up the rest from reference TRBV28 and TRBJ1-1 gives the full variable domain: DVKVTQSSRYLVKRTGEKVFLECVQDMDHENMFWYRQDPGLGLRLIYFSYDVKMKEKGDIPEGYSVSREKKERFSLILESASTNQTSMYLCASSGPRGQGIGEAFFGQGTRLTVV.

Details on this clone: This sample includes further DNA sequences coding for the same CDR3. The V gene is TRBV4-1, the J gene TRBJ2-7; 13 bases align to TRBD2. Trimming at V came to 4 bases and at J to 5 bases, leaving 2 bases not matched to a gene. CDR3 size: 14 residues. The germline gives CDR1 MGHRA, CDR2 YSYEKL. CDR3 in amino acids: CASSPGLAGDEQYF. Written as DNA, the CDR3 is TGCGCCAGCAGCCCAGGACTAGCGGGGGACGAGCAGTACTTC.

The chain recombines TRBV11-2 with TRBJ2-7, with D possibly matching TRBD2 (6 bases). CDR1 is SGHAT and CDR2 is FQNNGV in the germline V gene. V lost 1 base, J lost 0 bases, and 10 bases lay in between. The length of the CDR3 is 15 residues. This CDR3 reads CASSLGGGASYEQYF. The CDR3 DNA is TGTGCCAGCAGCTTAGGTGGCGGGGCCTCCTACGAGCAGTACTTC.

The V call is TRBV18, the J call TRBJ2-3; TRBD1 matches 7 bases. This CDR3 spans 14 amino acids. V was clipped by 3 bases and J by 6 bases; unmatched bases: 6. The germline V gene has CDR1 KGHSH and CDR2 LQKENI. CDR3 bases: TGTGCCAGCTCACCGGGGACAGCGGACGATACGCAGTATTTT. This sequence encodes CASSPGTADDTQYF. Looking up the rest from reference TRBV18 and TRBJ2-3 gives the full variable domain: NAGVMQNPRHLVRRRGQEARLRCSPMKGHSHVYWYRQLPEEGLKFMVYLQKENIIDESGMPKERFSAEFPKEGPSILRIQQVVRGDSAAYFCASSPGTADDTQYFGPGTRLTVL.

The V gene is TRBV28, the J gene TRBJ1-6; 10 positions agree with TRBD1. The J segment lost 8 bases and the V segment lost 5 bases, leaving 6 bases of the junction unmatched. There are 15 residues in the CDR3. Germline loops: CDR1 MDHEN, CDR2 SYDVKM. The CDR3 loop is CASSPVGTGDSPLHF. The CDR3 DNA sequence: TGTGCCAGCAGTCCGGTCGGGACAGGGGATTCACCCCTCCACTTT.

The V and J genes are TRBV4-3 and TRBJ2-7; tentative D call: TRBD2 (6 bases). Trimming pared 0 bases from V and 2 bases from J, leaving 14 bases between. Germline CDR1 reads LGHNA; CDR2 reads YSLEER. The length of the CDR3 is 16 residues. The CDR3, as DNA: TGCGCCAGCAGCCAAGATATGGCTAGCGTCACCTACGAGCAGTACTTC. It encodes CASSQDMASVTYEQYF.

This clone was recorded a few times. The chain combines TRBV30 with TRBJ1-5; the D is unclear. The germline V gene has CDR1 GTSNPN and CDR2 SVGIG (reference sequence). Trimming left V 3 bases short and J 2 bases short, with 11 bases between. The CDR3 consists of 14 residues. The CDR3 loop reads CAWSLGAGNQPQHF. The DNA for the CDR3 is TGTGCCTGGAGCCTGGGAGCGGGCAATCAGCCCCAGCATTTT.

The CDR3 region is CASSRLYQETQYF. The CDR3 DNA sequence: TGTGCCAGCAGCCGACTCTATCAAGAGACCCAGTACTTC. The J gene is TRBJ2-5, the V gene TRBV14, with unresolved D. The CDR3 covers 13 residues. Per the germline V gene, CDR1 is SGHDN and CDR2 is FVKESK. Trimming left V 4 bases short and J 2 bases short, with 8 bases between. Full variable domain (rest looked up from reference TRBV14 and TRBJ2-5): EAGVTQFPSHSVIEKGQTVTLRCDPISGHDNLYWYRRVMGKEIKFLLHFVKESKQDESGMPNNRFLAERTGGTYSTLKVQPAELEDSGVYFCASSRLYQETQYFGPGTRLLVL.

The chain has TRBV5-1 and TRBJ2-5; 7 bases are a match to TRBD2. The trim removed 3 bases at V and 7 bases at J, leaving 0 bases unmatched. The CDR3 spans 11 residues. Germline V gene data show CDR1 as SGHRS and CDR2 as YFSETQ. CDR3 nucleotide sequence: TGCGCCAGCAGCTCGGGGGGGACCCAGTACTTC. Residues: CASSSGGTQYF.

The DNA of the CDR3 is TGCAGTGCTAGTTTGCCCAGCCCGGGACTAGCGGTCCGTGAGCAGTTCTTC. It specifies CSASLPSPGLAVREQFF. The V call is TRBV20-1, the J call TRBJ2-1, with TRBD2 matching 11 bases. Germline V gives CDR1 DFQATT, CDR2 SNEGSKA (reference sequence). The CDR3 totals 17 residues. The trim removed 3 bases at V and 9 bases at J, leaving 16 bases unmatched.

This clone was picked up a small number of times. The V gene is TRBV6-5, the J gene TRBJ2-2, with TRBD2 matching over 10 bases. Germline lookup yields CDR1 MNHEY and CDR2 SVGAGI. V trimming: 5 bases; J trimming: 6 bases; junction bases outside the gene matches: 6. This CDR3 region has 15 residues. CDR3 coding DNA: TGTGCCAGCAGTCAGCTAGCGGGAGAAGCCGGGGAGCTGTTTTTT. Protein sequence: CASSQLAGEAGELFF.

There are many counts of this clone. The chain carries TRBV7-9 and TRBJ2-5; 8 nucleotides line up with TRBD1. This CDR3 has 14 amino acids. Germline assignment: CDR1 SEHNR and CDR2 FQNEAQ (reference sequence). After removal of 1 base from V and 6 bases from J, the junction contained 4 bases not matched to a gene. This chain's CDR3 is CASSLDRGVQTQYF. The CDR3 DNA follows: TGTGCCAGCAGCTTAGACAGGGGGGTCCAGACCCAGTACTTC.

This rearrangement joins TRBV11-3 to TRBJ2-3, with 8 positions matching TRBD2. This CDR3 is built from 16 residues. Per germline, CDR1 SGHNT and CDR2 YENEEA. V trimming: 5 bases; J trimming: 2 bases; junction bases outside the gene matches: 9. The CDR3 reads CASSPGGLGVTDTQYF. CDR3 bases: TGTGCCAGCAGCCCGGGGGGACTAGGCGTCACAGATACGCAGTATTTT. Looking up the rest from reference TRBV11-3 and TRBJ2-3 gives the full variable domain: EAGVVQSPRYKIIEKKQPVAFWCNPISGHNTLYWYLQNLGQGPELLIRYENEEAVDDSQLPKDRFSAERLKGVDSTLKIQPAELGDSAVYLCASSPGGLGVTDTQYFGPGTRLTVL.

V usage is TRBV9 and J usage is TRBJ2-2; D remains unclear. This CDR3 is 14 amino acids long. Trimming left V 5 bases short and J 4 bases short, with 12 bases between. From germline, CDR1 is SGDLS and CDR2 YYNGEE. The CDR3 loop reads CASSETRLTGELFF. The DNA of the CDR3 is TGTGCCAGCAGTGAGACACGGCTCACCGGGGAGCTGTTTTTT.

This CDR3 reads CASSIFSDRELTNTGELFF. The CDR3 DNA follows: TGTGCCAGTAGTATATTCTCGGACAGGGAGCTAACGAACACCGGGGAGCTGTTTTTT. The rearrangement joins TRBV19 to TRBJ2-2; TRBD1 matches 8 bases. J lost 0 bases, V lost 2 bases, and 11 bases had no gene match. The CDR3 runs to 19 residues. CDR1 and CDR2 from the germline V gene are LNHDA and SQIVND (reference sequence).

By share of the sample, this clone is medium-sized (0.01 to 0.1%). V usage is TRBV7-6 and J usage is TRBJ2-1; TRBD1 aligns across 7 bases. The length of the CDR3 is 16 residues. J lost 7 bases, V lost 3 bases, and 12 bases had no gene match. CDR1 and CDR2 (germline): SGHVS, FNYEAQ. The CDR3 DNA follows: TGTGCCAGCAGCTTCTTAACCGGGGACAGTCGTAATGAGCAGTTCTTC. This translates into CASSFLTGDSRNEQFF.

The chain couples TRBV7-2 to TRBJ2-7; D remains ambiguous. The CDR3 contains 14 residues. V lost 5 bases to trimming and J lost 0 bases, with 11 bases between them. The V gene's germline CDR1 is SGHTA and CDR2 FQGNSA. The CDR3, as DNA: TGTGCCAGCAGCCCCGGGTCGACCTCCTACGAGCAGTACTTC. Its translation: CASSPGSTSYEQYF.